These T cell receptor beta chains were read from a single sample in a study of cytomegalovirus exposure and HLA in healthy donors. Generated by immunoSEQ multiplex PCR, the TCRdb table keeps only in-frame clones and is missing some. Of 90,000 to 120,000 clones in the sample, approximately 81% were seen once. The sample comprised PBMCs. The receptors here all came from a man aged 30 to 39 in good health and CMV-seronegative. Each CDR3 is given with its conserved first and last residue. The order of the fields is V gene, D gene, clone size, J gene, CDR3 protein, CDR3 DNA. The D gene is left open where the match is weak. Clone size is not always given. Where it is, it says once, few, many or a class for expanded clones.

TRBV19	-	-	TRBJ2-7	CASSSSRVSYEQYF	TGTGCCAGTAGTTCCTCCAGGGTGTCCTACGAGCAGTACTTC
TRBV6-5	-	-	TRBJ1-4	CASRRQTLNEKLFF	TGTGCCAGCAGGCGACAGACCCTTAATGAAAAACTGTTTTTT
TRBV30	TRBD1	-	TRBJ2-7	CAWTGQEGSYEQYF	TGTGCCTGGACCGGACAGGAAGGCTCCTACGAGCAGTACTTC
TRBV5-8	TRBD1	-	TRBJ1-4	CASSSQAERGLGNEKLFF	TGTGCCAGCAGCTCGCAAGCCGAAAGGGGGCTGGGGAATGAAAAACTGTTTTTT
TRBV6-5	-	-	TRBJ2-1	CASRMSSYNEQFF	TGTGCCAGCAGGATGAGCTCCTACAATGAGCAGTTCTTC
TRBV5-1	-	-	TRBJ2-7	CASSPDIPREQYF	TGCGCCAGCAGCCCCGACATCCCCCGGGAGCAGTACTTC
TRBV4-1	TRBD2	-	TRBJ2-7	CASSQAPSLAGTYEQYF	TGCGCCAGCAGCCAAGCTCCATCCCTAGCGGGGACCTACGAGCAGTACTTC
TRBV7-3	-	-	TRBJ1-1	CASSLGRGNTEAFF	TGTGCCAGCAGCTTAGGCAGGGGAAACACTGAAGCTTTCTTT
TRBV9	-	-	TRBJ1-1	CASSKQQGVAFF	TGTGCCAGCAGCAAACAGCAGGGTGTAGCTTTCTTT
TRBV14	-	once	TRBJ2-1	CASSQGRESYNEQFF	TGTGCCAGCAGCCAAGGTCGGGAGAGCTACAATGAGCAGTTCTTC
TRBV5-8	-	-	TRBJ2-7	CASSLASGNYEQYF	TGTGCCAGCAGCTTGGCCAGCGGAAATTACGAGCAGTACTTC
TRBV29-1	-	-	TRBJ2-1	CSVSYRNNEQFF	TGCAGCGTTAGCTACAGAAACAATGAGCAGTTCTTC
TRBV5-1	-	-	TRBJ1-1	CASSPTEAGRAGAFF	TGCGCCAGCAGCCCTACTGAGGCGGGGCGTGCGGGAGCTTTCTTT
TRBV7-8	-	-	TRBJ2-2	CASPTRGYENTGELFF	TGTGCCAGCCCTACGCGGGGCTACGAGAACACCGGGGAGCTGTTTTTT
TRBV5-1	-	once	TRBJ1-2	CASSLEGPTYGYTF	TGCGCCAGCAGCTTGGAGGGGCCGACGTATGGCTACACCTTC
TRBV7-8	-	-	TRBJ1-1	CASSSPASDSLVINTEAFF	TGTGCCAGCAGCTCCCCGGCAAGCGACAGCCTAGTCATAAACACTGAAGCTTTCTTT
TRBV4-1	-	few	TRBJ2-7	CASSHQFEQYF	TGCGCCAGCAGCCATCAGTTCGAGCAGTACTTC
TRBV11-1	-	-	TRBJ1-5	CASSFGGAGQPQHF	TGTGCCAGCAGCTTCGGGGGGGCAGGGCAGCCCCAGCATTTT
TRBV4-2	TRBD2	-	TRBJ2-7	CASSQMGAGAYEQYF	TGTGCCAGCAGCCAGATGGGAGCGGGAGCCTACGAGCAGTACTTC
TRBV28	TRBD1	-	TRBJ2-2	CASSSWTGGSDTGELFF	TGTGCCAGCAGTTCTTGGACAGGGGGCTCGGACACCGGGGAGCTGTTTTTT
TRBV5-8	TRBD2	-	TRBJ2-1	CASSPRVSGGYYNEQFF	TGTGCCAGCAGCCCCAGGGTTAGCGGGGGGTACTACAATGAGCAGTTCTTC
TRBV18	-	-	TRBJ2-5	CASSPGGNQETQYF	TGTGCCAGCTCACCAGGAGGGAACCAAGAGACCCAGTACTTC
TRBV5-1	TRBD1	-	TRBJ1-5	CASSTGTGGNQPQHF	TGCGCCAGCAGCACCGGGACAGGGGGCAATCAGCCCCAGCATTTT
TRBV7-3	-	-	TRBJ1-6	CASSLTPEVSPLHF	TGTGCCAGCAGCTTAACCCCAGAAGTATCACCCCTCCACTTT
TRBV7-9	-	-	TRBJ2-5	CASSNGQFQETQYF	TGTGCCAGCAGCAACGGACAGTTCCAAGAGACCCAGTACTTC
TRBV5-1	TRBD1	-	TRBJ1-1	CASSLPPDSQGPWAPEAFF	TGCGCCAGCAGCTTGCCTCCAGACTCACAGGGGCCCTGGGCACCTGAAGCTTTCTTT
TRBV7-6	TRBD2	-	TRBJ2-3	CASSWGVSGTGDTQYF	TGTGCCAGCAGCTGGGGGGTTAGCGGGACGGGAGATACGCAGTATTTT
TRBV27	TRBD2	once	TRBJ2-7	CASTGLAGPYEQYF	TGTGCCAGCACAGGACTAGCGGGACCCTACGAGCAGTACTTC
TRBV6-5	TRBD2	few	TRBJ2-7	CASSYSRTSGGYEQYF	TGTGCCAGCAGTTACTCGAGGACTAGCGGGGGTTACGAGCAGTACTTC
TRBV30	-	-	TRBJ2-1	CAWSRLTDNEQFF	TGTGCCTGGAGCCGACTAACAGACAATGAGCAGTTCTTC
TRBV7-9	-	-	TRBJ1-3	CASSRERGGGNTIYF	TGTGCCAGCAGCCGCGAGAGAGGGGGTGGAAACACCATATATTTT
TRBV6-4	-	few	TRBJ2-3	CASSSASGSTDTQYF	TGTGCCAGCTCCAGCGCCAGCGGTAGCACAGATACGCAGTATTTT
TRBV13	-	-	TRBJ1-1	CASSASGGVSAFF	TGTGCCAGCAGCGCATCGGGGGGCGTGAGTGCTTTCTTT
TRBV4-1	TRBD2	few	TRBJ2-5	CASSLRTSGIGETQYF	TGCGCCAGCAGCTTGAGGACTAGCGGGATAGGAGAGACCCAGTACTTC
TRBV11-1	TRBD1	-	TRBJ2-5	CASSTDRGRETQYF	TGTGCCAGCAGCACGGACAGGGGGCGAGAGACCCAGTACTTC
TRBV18	-	few	TRBJ1-4	CASSPRTDKAGGKLFF	TGTGCCAGCTCACCAAGGACGGACAAGGCGGGGGGGAAACTGTTTTTT
TRBV10-3	-	-	TRBJ1-3	CAISESTRGNTIYF	TGTGCCATCAGTGAGTCGACGCGGGGAAACACCATATATTTT
TRBV5-1	-	-	TRBJ2-1	CASSSPTSSYNEQFF	TGCGCCAGCAGCTCCCCGACTAGTAGCTACAATGAGCAGTTCTTC
TRBV5-4	TRBD1	-	TRBJ2-7	CASSSRQGPYEQYF	TGTGCCAGCAGCTCGCGACAGGGGCCCTACGAGCAGTACTTC
TRBV19	-	-	TRBJ1-1	CASSPGHLGTEAFF	TGTGCCAGTAGCCCGGGACATTTGGGAACTGAAGCTTTCTTT